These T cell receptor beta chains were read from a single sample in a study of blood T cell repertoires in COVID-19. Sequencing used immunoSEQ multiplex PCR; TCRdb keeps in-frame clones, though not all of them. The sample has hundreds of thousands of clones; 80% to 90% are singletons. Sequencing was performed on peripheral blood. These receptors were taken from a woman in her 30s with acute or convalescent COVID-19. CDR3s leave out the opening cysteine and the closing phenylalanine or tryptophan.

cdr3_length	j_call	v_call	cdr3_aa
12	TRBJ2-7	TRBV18	ASLSGAGGEEQY
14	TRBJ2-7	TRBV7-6	ASSLGDRGRVHEQY
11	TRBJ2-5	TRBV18	ASSQGQQETQY
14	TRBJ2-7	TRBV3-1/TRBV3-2	ASSLYRRGGQGEQY
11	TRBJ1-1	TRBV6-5	ASRGAGYTEAF
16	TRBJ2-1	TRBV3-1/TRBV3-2	ASSQDLFRTSGYNEQF
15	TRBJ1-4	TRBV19	ASSLIGRQRINEKLF
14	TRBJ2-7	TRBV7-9	ASSPTGQGGRYEQY
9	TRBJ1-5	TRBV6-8	ASIVRQPQH
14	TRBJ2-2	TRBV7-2	ASSLSRLANTGELF
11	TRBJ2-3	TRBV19	ASMSRNTDTQY
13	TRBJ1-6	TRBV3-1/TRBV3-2	ASSPTAGGDSPLH
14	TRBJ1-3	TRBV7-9	ASSQGEGKAGNTIY
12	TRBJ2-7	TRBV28	ASSFLGQNPEQY
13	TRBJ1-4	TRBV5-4	ASSLAAGKGEKLF
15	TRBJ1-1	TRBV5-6	ASSILGDIFLNTEAF
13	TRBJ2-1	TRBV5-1	ASSYRGSSYNEQF
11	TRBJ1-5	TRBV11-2	ASSQAGNQPQH
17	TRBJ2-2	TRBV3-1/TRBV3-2	ASSDTRGRAGGTTGELF
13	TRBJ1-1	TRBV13	ASSLVTVMNTEAF
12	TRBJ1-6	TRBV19	ASRGQERLSPLH
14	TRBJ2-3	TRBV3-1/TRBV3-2	ASSQDRGGAAHTQY
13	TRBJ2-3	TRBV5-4	ASSPGQGRSDTQY
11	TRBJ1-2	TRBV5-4	ASSLALGGGYT
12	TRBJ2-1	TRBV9	ASTGDTDLNEQF
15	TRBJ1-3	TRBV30	AWTSRTVSLSGNTIY
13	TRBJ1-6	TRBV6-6	ASSYPGQGHSPLH
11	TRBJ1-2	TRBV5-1	ASSLGQPHGYT
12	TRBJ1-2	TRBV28	ASKTGVLNYGYT
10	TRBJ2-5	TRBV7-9	ASSFGPHGQY
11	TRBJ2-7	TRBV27	ASRPGGAREQY
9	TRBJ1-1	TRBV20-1	SARPQTEAF
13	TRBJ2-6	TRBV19	ASSIALSGANVLT
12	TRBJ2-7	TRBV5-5	ASFSGQGAYEQY
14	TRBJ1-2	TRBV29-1	SVPGQGAPWPYGYT
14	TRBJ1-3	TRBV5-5	ASSWADTSSGNTIY
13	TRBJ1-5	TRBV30	AWSVPGGGNQPQH
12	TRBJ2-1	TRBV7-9	ASSYGTSYNEQF
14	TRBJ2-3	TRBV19	ASSTGLAGGADTQY
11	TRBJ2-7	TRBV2	ASSSDTTYEQY
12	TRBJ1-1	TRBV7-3	ASSLSGGGTEAF
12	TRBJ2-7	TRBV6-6	ASSYSQGTYEQY
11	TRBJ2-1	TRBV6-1	ASSEQVRGEQF
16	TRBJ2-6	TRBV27	ASSLSPGGGSGANVLT
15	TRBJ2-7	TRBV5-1	ASSLAVGQGFSHEQY
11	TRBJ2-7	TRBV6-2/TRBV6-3	ASSFGQSYEQY
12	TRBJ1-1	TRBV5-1	ASSPLAGGPEAF
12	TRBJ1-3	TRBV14	ASSPGQGRNTIY
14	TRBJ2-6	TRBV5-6	ASSLVVRLGANVLT
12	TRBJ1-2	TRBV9	ASSGLDRVGGYT
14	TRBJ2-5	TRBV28	ASSPPGGGGRVTQY
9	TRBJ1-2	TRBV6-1	ASSDIRGYT
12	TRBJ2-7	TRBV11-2	ASSLLGGSYEQY
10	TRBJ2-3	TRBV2	ASSPGADTQY
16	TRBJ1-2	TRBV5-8	ASSAPLQGVDYAYGYT